This T cell receptor beta chain was captured in a study of beta chain features in type 1 diabetes. The entirety of the isolated RNA underwent reverse transcription, so expressed TCRB transcripts were sequenced. Mean yield for stem cell-like memory T cell samples was around 940,000 reads. The protocol was immunoSEQ multiplex PCR, while the TCRdb copy is restricted to in-frame clones and leaves out a portion. The table has tens of thousands of clones, about 58% seen once. In this sample, this clone turned up a few times. Its antigen remains unidentified. Per the germline V gene, CDR1 is MNHEY and CDR2 is SVGAGI. The junction had 9 bases not matched to a gene; V was cut back by 4 bases and J by 7 bases. The CDR3 contains 15 residues. General study findings and limits: Moderate but significant shortening of TCRB CDR3s was recorded in all four CD4+ subsets from Type 1 diabetes patients.

Sequencing used stem cell memory CD4+ T cells from blood. The rearrangement uses TRBV6-5 and TRBJ2-1; 8 bases are shared with TRBD1. This receptor was identified in a man in his late teens or twenties with type 1 diabetes. The CDR3 nucleotides are TGTGCCAGCAGTTCGGATACAGGGGGAAGTAATGAGCAGTTCTTC. Translating it yields CASSSDTGGSNEQFF.